These 20 T cell receptor beta chains came from one sample sequenced in a study of T cells in localized non-small cell lung cancer. Here immunoSEQ multiplex PCR was the method, and the copy in TCRdb shows in-frame clones only, minus some. This table holds about 72,000 clones, 84% found once. The sequencing here drew on peripheral blood, taken before any cancer treatment. Receptors were obtained from a female donor at least 60 years old with stage I lung adenocarcinoma.

The gene calls are TRBV5-1 and TRBJ2-2, with D perhaps TRBD1 (5 bases). The germline gives CDR1 SGHRS, CDR2 YFSETQ. Trimming left V 1 base short and J 0 bases short, with 10 bases between. The CDR3 contains 16 residues. The CDR3 DNA reads TGCGCCAGCAGCTTGAGCGCCAGGGCGAACACCGGGGAGCTGTTTTTT. As protein: CASSLSARANTGELFF.

The chain is built from TRBV7-2 and TRBJ2-1, with 9 bases lining up with TRBD2. Germline loops: CDR1 SGHTA, CDR2 FQGNSA. The CDR3 spans 17 residues. V trimming: 1 base; J trimming: 2 bases; junction bases outside the gene matches: 6. The CDR3: CASSLGSRGGAYNEQFF. CDR3 sequence (DNA): TGTGCCAGCAGCTTAGGATCCCGCGGGGGGGCCTACAATGAGCAGTTCTTC.

V is TRBV5-6 and J is TRBJ2-7; D remains unclear. V lost 1 base and J lost 2, with 7 bases in between. The CDR3 runs to 13 residues. CDR1 and CDR2 from the germline V gene are SGHDT and YYEEEE. The CDR3 here is CASSLMGTYEQYF. The CDR3 DNA sequence: TGTGCCAGCAGCTTGATGGGAACCTACGAGCAGTACTTC. The variable domain in full, completed from reference TRBV5-6 and TRBJ2-7, reads DAGVTQSPTHLIKTRGQQVTLRCSPKSGHDTVSWYQQALGQGPQFIFQYYEEEERQRGNFPDRFSGHQFPNYSSELNVNALLLGDSALYLCASSLMGTYEQYFGPGTRLTVT.

The chain combines TRBV27 with TRBJ2-1; 11 nucleotides line up with TRBD2. Germline lookup yields CDR1 MNHEY and CDR2 SMNVEV (reference sequence). After removal of 6 bases from V and 4 bases from J, the junction contained 2 bases not matched to a gene. CDR3 length: 14 amino acids. DNA of the CDR3: TGTGCCAGCAGGGGGACTAGCGGATACAATGAGCAGTTCTTC. It yields the protein CASRGTSGYNEQFF.

This clone was recorded only once. The chain recombines TRBV4-2 with TRBJ2-3, with D maybe TRBD2 (6 bases). The CDR3 loop spans 15 amino acids. V lost 1 base and J lost 0, with 8 bases in between. CDR1 and CDR2 (germline): LGHNA, YNFKEQ. CDR3 in amino acids: CASSQARGSTDTQYF. CDR3 nucleotide sequence: TGTGCCAGCAGCCAAGCACGGGGGAGCACAGATACGCAGTATTTT.

The genes are TRBV19 and TRBJ2-2; 12 bases fit TRBD2. Per the germline V gene, CDR1 is LNHDA and CDR2 is SQIVND (reference sequence). The CDR3 covers 16 residues. With V trimmed by 5 bases and J by 3 bases, 4 bases remained unmatched. CDR3 sequence: CASSPSGRVDTGELFF. CDR3 sequence (DNA): TGTGCCAGTAGTCCTAGCGGGAGGGTTGACACCGGGGAGCTGTTTTTT.

The CDR3 is CAKTSSASTDTQYF. Written as DNA, the CDR3 is TGTGCCAAGACTAGCAGCGCTAGCACAGATACGCAGTATTTT. The chain links TRBV6-1 to TRBJ2-3; TRBD2 matches 7 bases. Per germline, CDR1 MNHNS and CDR2 SASEGT. Trimming cost V 10 bases and J 0 bases; bases outside gene matches: 7. The CDR3 consists of 14 residues.

The chain combines TRBV28 with TRBJ1-1, with D possibly being TRBD1 (5 bases). Trimming pared 5 bases from V and 1 base from J, leaving 11 bases between. Germline V gives CDR1 MDHEN, CDR2 SYDVKM. The CDR3 is 14 residues long. The CDR3, as DNA: TGTGCCAGCAGTGGGGGGTGGCGGAACACTGAAGCTTTCTTT. Residues: CASSGGWRNTEAFF.

This chain links TRBV6-5 with TRBJ1-3; D uncertain. The V end was cut by 5 bases, the J end by 0 bases, with 11 bases between. Per germline, CDR1 MNHEY and CDR2 SVGAGI. The CDR3 has 15 amino acids. CDR3 bases: TGTGCCAGCAGTCCCGGGAAGAACTCTGGAAACACCATATATTTT. It translates to CASSPGKNSGNTIYF.

This clone was counted a few times. The chain is built from TRBV5-3 and TRBJ1-2; D perhaps matches TRBD1 (5 bases). TRBV5-3 is filed as an ORF, its function uncertain. The CDR3 length is 14 residues. Trimming took 1 base from V and 4 from J, leaving 11 bases between them. The CDR3 reads CARSLPEGPYGYTF. CDR3 coding DNA: TGTGCCAGAAGCTTGCCGGAGGGGCCCTATGGCTACACCTTC.

J is TRBJ2-7 and V is TRBV7-9; D may be TRBD1 or TRBD2 (5 bases each). Trimming removed 5 bases from V and 3 bases from J, with 20 bases in between. CDR3 length: 16 amino acids. Germline-derived CDR1 and CDR2 are SEHNR and FQNEAQ (reference sequence). CDR3 amino acids: CASSPPRVGVGYEQYF. The CDR3 nucleotides read TGTGCCAGCAGCCCCCCGCGCGTGGGGGTTGGCTACGAGCAGTACTTC.

J is TRBJ2-7 and V is TRBV19; 7 bases align to TRBD1. The ends lost 5 bases at V and 5 bases at J; junction bases unmatched: 6. Germline values: CDR1 LNHDA, CDR2 SQIVND (reference sequence). The CDR3 extends over 13 amino acids. The CDR3 region has the DNA TGTGCCAGTAGTCTCATGGGACAGAACGAGCAGTACTTC. It translates to CASSLMGQNEQYF.

The chain carries TRBV30 and TRBJ2-1; D is undetermined. This CDR3 has 13 amino acids. Trimming stripped 0 bases from V and 8 bases from J, with 11 bases between. Germline loops: CDR1 GTSNPN, CDR2 SVGIG (reference sequence). The CDR3 sequence is CAWSVDKAHEQFF. Here the CDR3 DNA reads TGTGCCTGGAGTGTAGATAAGGCCCATGAGCAGTTCTTC.

This clone came up once. V and J are TRBV9 and TRBJ1-3, with D maybe TRBD1 (6 bases). CDR1 and CDR2 (germline): SGDLS, YYNGEE. Trimming removed 0 bases at V and 6 bases at J, with 16 bases between. The CDR3 extends over 16 amino acids. This CDR3 reads CASSVGTGRLENTIYF. CDR3 nucleotides: TGTGCCAGCAGCGTAGGAACAGGGCGGTTGGAAAACACCATATATTTT.

This chain connects TRBV5-1 to TRBJ2-5; 7 bases are a match to TRBD1. CDR3 length equals 14 residues. V lost 5 bases, J lost 2 bases, and 6 bases stayed unmatched. Germline V lookup: CDR1 SGHRS, CDR2 YFSETQ. CDR3 sequence: CASRATGAQETQYF. The CDR3 nucleotides are TGCGCCAGCAGAGCAACAGGGGCTCAAGAGACCCAGTACTTC.

The chain joins TRBV7-9 to TRBJ1-1; 7 nucleotides match TRBD1. The CDR3 consists of 14 residues. Germline V gives CDR1 SEHNR, CDR2 FQNEAQ (reference sequence). The ends lost 2 bases at V and 5 bases at J; junction bases unmatched: 5. In DNA, the CDR3 is TGTGCCAGCAGCTTAACAACAGGGGTTACTGAAGCTTTCTTT. Encoded protein: CASSLTTGVTEAFF.

This rearrangement joins TRBV7-3 to TRBJ2-1; either TRBD1 or TRBD2 may supply D (6 bases each). The germline CDR1 and CDR2 sequences are SGHTA and FQGTGA. V lost 5 bases, J lost 6 bases, and 11 bases lay in between. This CDR3 region has 13 residues. CDR3 sequence reads: CASSGGPSNEQFF. In nucleotides, the CDR3 is TGTGCCAGCAGCGGGGGGCCGTCCAATGAGCAGTTCTTC.

The V and J genes are TRBV7-3 and TRBJ2-1; 7 bases align to TRBD1. J was trimmed by 7 bases and V by 7 bases; bases with no gene match: 13. The CDR3 loop spans 15 amino acids. Germline values: CDR1 SGHTA, CDR2 FQGTGA. The CDR3 region is CASTLGTGVGNEQFF. The CDR3 nucleotides read TGTGCCAGCACCTTGGGAACAGGGGTTGGGAATGAGCAGTTCTTC.

The V call is TRBV5-1, the J call TRBJ2-7; 7 nucleotides align to TRBD1. V was clipped by 4 bases and J by 5 bases; unmatched bases: 9. Germline-derived CDR1 and CDR2 are SGHRS and YFSETQ. The CDR3 covers 14 residues. CDR3 residues: CASSRTGPGHEQYF. In nucleotides, the CDR3 is TGCGCCAGCAGCAGGACAGGTCCCGGCCACGAGCAGTACTTC.

A few counts support this clone. The rearrangement uses TRBV6-5 and TRBJ1-1; D is possibly TRBD1 (5 bases). V was clipped by 0 bases and J by 5 bases, with 16 bases between them. There are 16 residues in the CDR3. CDR1 is MNHEY, CDR2 SVGAGI, per germline. The CDR3 coding sequence is TGTGCCAGCAGTTACTCGATCGGGTCGGGGGGGACTGAAGCTTTCTTT. This encodes CASSYSIGSGGTEAFF.